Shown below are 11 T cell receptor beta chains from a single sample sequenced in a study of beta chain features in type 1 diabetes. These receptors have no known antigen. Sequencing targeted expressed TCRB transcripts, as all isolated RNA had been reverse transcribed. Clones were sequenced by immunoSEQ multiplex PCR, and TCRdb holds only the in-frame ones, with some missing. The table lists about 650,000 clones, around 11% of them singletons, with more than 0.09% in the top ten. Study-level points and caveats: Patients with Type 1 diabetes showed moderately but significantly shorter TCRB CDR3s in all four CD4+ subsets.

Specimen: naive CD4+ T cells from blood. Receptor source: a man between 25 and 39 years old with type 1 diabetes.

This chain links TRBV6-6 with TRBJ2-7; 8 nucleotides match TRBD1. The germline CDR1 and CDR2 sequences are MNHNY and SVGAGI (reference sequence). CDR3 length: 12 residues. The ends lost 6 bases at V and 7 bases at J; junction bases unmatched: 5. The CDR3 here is CASSPQGEEQYF. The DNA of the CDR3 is TGTGCCAGCAGCCCACAGGGGGAGGAGCAGTACTTC.

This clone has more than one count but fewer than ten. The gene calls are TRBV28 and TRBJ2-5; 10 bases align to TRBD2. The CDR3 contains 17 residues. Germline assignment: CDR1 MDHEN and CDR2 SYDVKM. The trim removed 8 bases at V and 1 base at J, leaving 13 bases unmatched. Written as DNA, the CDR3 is TGTGCCAGCCGCCCTTCGCGTAGCGGGGGGCCCCAAGAGACCCAGTACTTC. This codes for CASRPSRSGGPQETQYF.

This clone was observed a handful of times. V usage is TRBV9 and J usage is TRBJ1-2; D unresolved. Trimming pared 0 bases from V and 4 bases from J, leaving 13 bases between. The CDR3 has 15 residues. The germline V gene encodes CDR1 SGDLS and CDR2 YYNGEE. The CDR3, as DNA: TGTGCCAGCAGCGTAGCGGAGGGAAGAGGCTATGGCTACACCTTC. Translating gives CASSVAEGRGYGYTF.

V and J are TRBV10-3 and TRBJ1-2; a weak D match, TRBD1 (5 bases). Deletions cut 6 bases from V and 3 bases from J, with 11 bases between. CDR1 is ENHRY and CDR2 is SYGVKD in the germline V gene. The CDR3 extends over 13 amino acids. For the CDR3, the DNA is TGTGCCATCAGGGGGGAACAAGACTATGGCTACACCTTC. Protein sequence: CAIRGEQDYGYTF.

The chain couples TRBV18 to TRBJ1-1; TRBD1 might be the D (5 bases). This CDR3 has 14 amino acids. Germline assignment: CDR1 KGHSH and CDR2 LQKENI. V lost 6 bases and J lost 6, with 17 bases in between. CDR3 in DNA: TGTGCCAGCTCCCCCGTCGGGGGGGAGGCTGAAGCTTTCTTT. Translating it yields CASSPVGGEAEAFF. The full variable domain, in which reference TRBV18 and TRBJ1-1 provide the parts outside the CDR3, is NAGVMQNPRHLVRRRGQEARLRCSPMKGHSHVYWYRQLPEEGLKFMVYLQKENIIDESGMPKERFSAEFPKEGPSILRIQQVVRGDSAAYFCASSPVGGEAEAFFGQGTRLTVV.

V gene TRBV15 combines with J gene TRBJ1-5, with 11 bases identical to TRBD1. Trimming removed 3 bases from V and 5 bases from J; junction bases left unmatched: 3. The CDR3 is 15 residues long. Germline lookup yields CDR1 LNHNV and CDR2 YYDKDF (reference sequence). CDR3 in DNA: TGTGCCACCAGCAGGGACAGGGGGCATGATCAGCCCCAGCATTTT. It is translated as CATSRDRGHDQPQHF. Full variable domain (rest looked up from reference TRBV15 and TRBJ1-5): DAMVIQNPRYQVTQFGKPVTLSCSQTLNHNVMYWYQQKSSQAPKLLFHYYDKDFNNEADTPDNFQSRRPNTSFCFLDIRSPGLGDTAMYLCATSRDRGHDQPQHFGDGTRLSIL.

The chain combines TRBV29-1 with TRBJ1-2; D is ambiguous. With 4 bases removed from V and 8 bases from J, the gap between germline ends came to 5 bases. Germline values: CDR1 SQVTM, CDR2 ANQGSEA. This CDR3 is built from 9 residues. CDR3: CSVVPGYTF. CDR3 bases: TGCAGCGTTGTGCCAGGCTACACCTTC.

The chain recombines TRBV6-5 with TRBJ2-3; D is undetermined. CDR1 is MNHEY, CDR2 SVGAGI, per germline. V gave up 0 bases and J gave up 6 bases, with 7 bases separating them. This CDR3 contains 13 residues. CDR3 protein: CASSYSAGDTQYF. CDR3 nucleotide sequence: TGTGCCAGCAGTTACTCGGCTGGGGATACGCAGTATTTT.

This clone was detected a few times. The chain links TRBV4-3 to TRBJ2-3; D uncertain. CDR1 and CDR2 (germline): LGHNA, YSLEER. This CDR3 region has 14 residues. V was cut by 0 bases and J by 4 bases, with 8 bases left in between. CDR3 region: CASSQDNEPDTQYF. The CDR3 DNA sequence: TGCGCCAGCAGCCAAGATAATGAACCAGATACGCAGTATTTT.

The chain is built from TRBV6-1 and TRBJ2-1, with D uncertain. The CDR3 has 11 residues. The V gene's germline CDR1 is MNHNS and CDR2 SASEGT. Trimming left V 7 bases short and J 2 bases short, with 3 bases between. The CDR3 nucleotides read TGTGCCAGCATCACCTACAATGAGCAGTTCTTC. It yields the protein CASITYNEQFF.

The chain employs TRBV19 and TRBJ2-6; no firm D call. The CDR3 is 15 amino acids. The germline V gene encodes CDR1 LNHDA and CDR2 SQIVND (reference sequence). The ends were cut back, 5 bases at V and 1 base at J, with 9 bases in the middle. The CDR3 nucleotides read TGTGCCAGTAGTGGGGTATCTTCTGGGGCCAACGTCCTGACTTTC. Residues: CASSGVSSGANVLTF.